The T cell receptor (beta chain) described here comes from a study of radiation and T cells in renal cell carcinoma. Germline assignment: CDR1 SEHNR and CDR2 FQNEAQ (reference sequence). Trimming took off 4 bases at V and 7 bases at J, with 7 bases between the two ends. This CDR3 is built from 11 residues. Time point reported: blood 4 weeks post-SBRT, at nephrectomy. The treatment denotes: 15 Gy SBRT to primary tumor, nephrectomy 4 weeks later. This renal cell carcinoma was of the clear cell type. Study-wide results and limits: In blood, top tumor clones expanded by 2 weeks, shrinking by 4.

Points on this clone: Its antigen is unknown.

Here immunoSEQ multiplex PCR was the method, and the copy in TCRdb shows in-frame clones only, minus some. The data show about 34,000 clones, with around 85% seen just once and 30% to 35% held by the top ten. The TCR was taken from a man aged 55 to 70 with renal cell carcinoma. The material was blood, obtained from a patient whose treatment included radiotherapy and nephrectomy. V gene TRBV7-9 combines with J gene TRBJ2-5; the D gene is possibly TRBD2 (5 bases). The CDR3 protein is CASSWAGTQYF. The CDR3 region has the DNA TGTGCCAGCAGCTGGGCGGGGACCCAGTACTTC.